These T cell receptor beta chains were read from a single sample in a study of T cells in Graves' hyperthyroidism and ophthalmopathy. MiXCR was run by TCRdb on the multiplex PCR reads, yielding one entry per CDR3 protein. The table lists 300,000 to 350,000 distinct CDR3 sequences, 15% to 20% of them singletons. Sequenced sample: blood. These receptors were collected from a woman between 45 and 60 years old with Graves' hyperthyroidism. Both conserved end residues are part of each CDR3. Each record gives: V gene, clone size, D gene, J gene, CDR3 DNA, CDR3 protein. The D gene is left open where the match is weak. The size of a clone is reported for some rows only, either as once, few or many, or as a class for expanded clones.

TRBV29-1	NA	TRBD1	TRBJ1-2	TGCAGCGTAGCAGGACAGGGCAACTATGGCTACACCTTC	CSVAGQGNYGYTF
TRBV6-2/TRBV6-3	few	TRBD1	TRBJ1-6	TGTGCCAGCAGCCGGACAGGGGAGAATTCACCCCTCCACTTT	CASSRTGENSPLHF
TRBV5-1	few	TRBD1	TRBJ2-7	TGCGCCAGCAAGGGGACAGGTACTAAGGAGCAGTACTTC	CASKGTGTKEQYF
TRBV2	many	TRBD1	TRBJ1-2	TGTGCCAGCAGTCTGGACAGGTTCTATGGCTACACCTTC	CASSLDRFYGYTF
TRBV12-3/TRBV12-4	many	TRBD1	TRBJ1-6	TGTGCCAGCAGTAGGGACGGACAGGCGATCAATTCACCCCTCCACTTT	CASSRDGQAINSPLHF
TRBV18	NA	TRBD1	TRBJ1-2	TGTGCCAGCTCGCCACCTGGGACAGGGGGATCTGGCTACACCTTC	CASSPPGTGGSGYTF
TRBV5-1	few	TRBD1	TRBJ2-5	TGCGCCAGCAGCGAGACAGGGTTCGAGACCCAGTACTTC	CASSETGFETQYF
TRBV6-1	NA	NA	TRBJ1-4	TGTGCCAGCAGTTCCTACAGCACCGGGAGCGAAAAACTGTTTTTT	CASSSYSTGSEKLFF
TRBV6-2/TRBV6-3	NA	TRBD2	TRBJ2-3	TGTGCCAGCGGCCTGGGAGGGATCGGCACAGATACGCAGTATTTT	CASGLGGIGTDTQYF
TRBV7-9	few	NA	TRBJ2-1	TGTGCCAGCAGCCCCCGGGAAGGAGCCTACAATGAGCAGTTCTTC	CASSPREGAYNEQFF
TRBV5-1	NA	TRBD1	TRBJ2-7	TGCGCCAGCAGCTTGGACCCGGGACAGGGGATACCCTACGAGCAGTACTTC	CASSLDPGQGIPYEQYF
TRBV6-2/TRBV6-3	NA	NA	TRBJ2-2	TGTGCCGGCAGCCTAACCACCGGGGAGCTGTTTTTT	CAGSLTTGELFF
TRBV20-1	NA	TRBD1	TRBJ2-5	TGCAGTGCCCCGACAGGGGGCGGATTTGATGGGACCCAGTACTTC	CSAPTGGGFDGTQYF
TRBV7-2	many	NA	TRBJ2-3	TGTGCCAGCAGCAAGATAGCGGATACGCAGTATTTT	CASSKIADTQYF
TRBV6-1	NA	NA	TRBJ2-3	TGTGCCAGCAGCCCGGGTATGAAAACAGATACGCAGTATTTT	CASSPGMKTDTQYF
TRBV20-1	many	NA	TRBJ2-3	TGCAGTGCTAAATCGGGAGCAGATACGCAGTATTTT	CSAKSGADTQYF
TRBV18	many	NA	TRBJ1-1	TGTGCCAGCCAGGGAGGAGGAGACACTGAAGCTTTCTTT	CASQGGGDTEAFF
TRBV9	few	NA	TRBJ2-2	TGTGCCAGCAGCGTCCCCCTCTGGTCGCAGGGCGGTACCGGGGAGCTGTTTTTT	CASSVPLWSQGGTGELFF
TRBV20-1	many	NA	TRBJ2-3	TGCAGTGCTAGAGATCTCGTCGGGAGCAGGGGAGATACGCAGTATTTT	CSARDLVGSRGDTQYF
TRBV20-1	few	TRBD2	TRBJ2-5	TGCAGTGCTAGGAGAGATGCGGGCGGGGGAGGGACCCAGTACTTC	CSARRDAGGGGTQYF
TRBV12-3/TRBV12-4	NA	NA	TRBJ1-2	TGTGCCAGCACCCGAACCGGAGGAGTCCACTATGGCTACACCTTC	CASTRTGGVHYGYTF
TRBV6-1	NA	NA	TRBJ2-5	TGTGCCAGCAGTCCGCACGGGGGCGAGACCCAGTACTTC	CASSPHGGETQYF